The entry below gives a single TCR beta chain sequence along with its context. Its antigen remains unidentified. Per-nucleotide qualities are absent, and no much larger clonotype sits a single base away. This record belongs to a study of cytomegalovirus exposure and HLA in healthy donors (dated by TCRdb to between 2016 and 2019). The study in broad terms: An earlier analysis of under 600 of the donors reported approximately 300 Gb of sequence data and around 110 million unique TCR beta sequences from 150 million to 200 million T cells. Typing coverage differed by locus: A, B, C, DRB1 and DQB1 were typed in about 629-630 donors, DQA1 in 522, DPA1 in around 580, and DPB1 in just under 480. The aim of the study was to test whether cataloging public T cell receptors could identify signatures of past pathogen exposure. An earlier analysis of 450 to 750 of the donors used high-throughput TCR beta sequencing to judge whether each TCR beta V gene segment behaved as functional or pseudogenic. The later analysis used no new phenotypic data to find candidate immune exposures, relying instead on TCR beta sequences and their occurrence across donors. Donor age, sex, ethnicity and CMV serostatus were compiled together with the repertoire data. Five DR-DQ haplotypes were handled as single units for association and clustering, since linkage in the cohort was strong. All discovery cohort repertoires had been generated on a single sequencing platform. Among over 350 genotyped donors of the cohort, an average of approximately 250,000 unique TCR beta nucleotide sequences were sequenced per donor, roughly a sixth of them non-productive. To predict cytomegalovirus infection status, the study combined high-throughput TCR immunosequencing, statistical association of individual TCRs with disease status, and machine learning. An early release that covered some 630 HLA-typed donors contained about 290 gigabases of sequencing data and 70 million to 100 million unique TCR sequences. A separate validation cohort of some 130 different subjects was used in addition to the 666-subject first cohort. In a later analysis, previously published TCR beta repertoires from some 640 donors were re-analyzed and high-resolution HLA genotyping was added so that TCR occurrence patterns could be studied. Genome-wide SNP genotypes for about three fifths of the 666 donors were used in a later genetic analysis, which treated that subset as a discovery cohort. The genetic ancestry cluster associated with self-reported Caucasian donors included 70% to 85% of the 350 to 500 genotyped donors. HLA typing included class I and class II loci at four-digit resolution. Using immunosequencing, the study profiled T cell repertoires from 500 to 800 subjects and related those repertoires to cytomegalovirus serostatus. Study-wide conclusions, independent of this receptor: A further reported finding was that TCR beta sequences accurately predicted the HLA-A and HLA-B alleles for most subjects in the first cohort. When HLA alleles, especially DR and DQ, strongly co-occurred, attributing TCR associations to individual alleles was difficult. Most TCR sequences were observed very rarely across donors, whereas some public TCRs were present in many individuals. A few of the identified cytomegalovirus-associated TCR beta chains were confirmed in vitro to be specific for cytomegalovirus antigens. Cytomegalovirus status was reported to be diagnosed by the classifier with high specificity and sensitivity in both the original and validation cohorts. In this cohort, only TCR beta chains were sequenced, and detectable features were limited by the absence of alpha or paired-chain data. Because HLA typing was unavailable for some donors at each locus, only the typed subset was used in association tests. An earlier analysis of roughly 570 of the donors showed that most TCR beta V segments appeared in productive rearrangements either about 87% or about 30% of the time, which broadly matched IMGT annotations. Linkage disequilibrium might explain the correlated functional status among segregating V segments, but an unknown experimental factor could not be excluded. V-gene and J-gene trimming of TCR beta chains was associated with a missense DCLRE1C variant in a later genetic analysis, and the association was replicated in an independent cohort. Roughly uniform sequencing depth across donors was assumed in presence/absence analyses, although this assumption may not hold. A group of highly shared sequence variants was considered likely to be a technical artifact of the sequencing pipeline. A later analysis reported that several top co-occurrence clusters appeared linked to parvovirus B19, influenza, CMV and Epstein-Barr virus. A later analysis found that TCR association rates varied across HLA loci, with DRB1 alleles showing the most associated TCRs and HLA-C alleles the fewest. Immune exposure information for the cohort was limited to CMV serostatus. In a later genetic analysis, fewer N-insertions in productive TCRs were reported among donors in an Asian-associated ancestry cluster than the roughly 640-donor mean. A later analysis associated 17,000 or so TCR beta sequences with specific HLA alleles at a false discovery rate of 0.05. In a later analysis, most CMV-associated TCR beta chains were found to appear HLA-restricted, with HLA associations seemingly driven largely by CMV exposure. In a later analysis, HLA-associated TCR beta chains showed more clonal expansion and lower generation probabilities than non-associated chains that were equally common. The study gave a list of 150 to 200 TCR beta chains associated with cytomegalovirus. Because counts were too low, 15 to 20 rarely observed V segments, including chromosome 9 orphons, were excluded from the earlier analysis of roughly 580 of the donors. According to the authors, the approach could potentially be generalized to other disease states and immunological phenotypes.

Libraries came from the immunoSEQ multiplex PCR assay. A mixture of 60 forward primers for TCR Vbeta segments and 13 reverse primers for TCR Jbeta segments was used in the multiplex PCR. Amplification of the CDR3 region of rearranged TCR beta genes was performed with a multiplex PCR assay on genomic DNA. The Illumina HiSeq System was used to sequence the amplified TCR beta libraries as 87-base-pair reads. As for the authors' bioinformatics: In a later analysis, roughly 80 million unique TCR beta chains were counted across the 500 to 850 repertoires, and roughly 11 million of these chains were shared by at least two donors. Raw reads were error-corrected and collapsed into unique sequences by a nearest-neighbor algorithm in which closely related sequences were merged to remove PCR and sequencing errors. To assign V, D and J gene segments, CDR3 sequences were aligned to IMGT reference sequences. For a sequence to be retained, a match of at least six nucleotides was required to both a V gene segment and a J gene segment. A rearrangement counted as productive if the CDR3 had no stop codons and remained in frame with V and J, and every other rearrangement counted as non-productive. Following IMGT convention, CDR3 was defined as the stretch from the second conserved V-encoded cysteine to the conserved J-encoded phenylalanine. The earlier analysis of roughly 590 of the donors excluded sequences that lacked an unambiguous match to a single V gene segment. An earlier analysis of just under 600 of the donors called V segments functional above 56.7% productive rearrangements and segregating when the between-donor standard deviation exceeded 5%. A statistical classification framework was developed to diagnose cytomegalovirus status using the catalog of TCR beta chain sequences. A later analysis assigned V and J genes by comparing TCR nucleotide sequences with IMGT/GENE-DB human TR gene sequences. The TCRdist pipeline was used in a later analysis to assign CDR3 sequences and most-parsimonious VDJ recombination scenarios. In a later analysis, each TCR beta chain was defined by its CDR3 amino acid sequence together with its V-gene family, and reads without a unique V-gene family were excluded. In a later analysis, approximately 640 highly shared, low-generation-probability nucleotide sequences were removed to address suspected cross-contamination and a sequencing artifact. In a later analysis, a clonal expansion index for each public chain was calculated from normalized within-repertoire ranks of inferred template counts. In a later analysis, generation probabilities were computed with a VDJ recombination model fitted to out-of-frame rearrangements, and the resulting probabilities were checked against IGoR. In a later analysis, hypergeometric tests were used to score TCR-TCR, TCR-HLA and TCR-CMV co-occurrence, with a repertoire-size bias correction applied to TCR pairs. False discovery rates were estimated in a later analysis by permuting HLA or CMV assignments 20 times. In a later analysis, co-occurring TCRs were grouped using DBSCAN, with TCRdist sequence similarity added in when clustering inside HLA-allele-positive subsets. For co-occurrence clustering, repertoires with fewer than 30,000 or more than 120,000 public chains were excluded, along with several repertoires with anomalous nucleotide sharing. The clones in this table, taken by TCRdb from immuneACCESS, are in-frame only. Not every clone is retained; where verified, under half of the shortfall comes from an unresolved V gene, and the cause of the rest is unknown. That table is the source of V, J and clone size, and D and trimming were worked out from the DNA. In this sample the table shows some 160,000 clones, under 85% of which occur a single time. The ten largest account for approximately 1.5% of the sample.

The cohort was made up of approximately 700 healthy bone marrow donors. All cohort members were sampled while nominally healthy, although unrecorded immune exposures were likely present. The donor tested CMV seronegative and was one of the 352 seronegative cohort members. A peripheral blood sample was collected from each donor, and TCR beta sequencing was performed on peripheral blood mononuclear cells. Genomic DNA extraction from the blood cell samples was performed with the Qiagen DNeasy Blood Extraction Kit. The sample comprised PBMCs. The receptor comes from a woman in her twenties or thirties in good health and CMV-seronegative.

The DNA sequence reads TGCGCCAGCAGTCAACTCTTTAGCAATCAGCCCCAGCATTTT. This yields the protein CASSQLFSNQPQHF. The V and J genes are TRBV23-1 and TRBJ1-5, with no reliable assignment of the D segment. TRBV23-1 is an ORF; its function is uncertain. Between the V and J ends, shortened by 2 bases and 0 bases respectively, the junction contains 5 bases. The CDR3 runs 14 amino acids, cysteine and phenylalanine included. The only DNA kept is the CDR3, 42 bases in frame from the first base.